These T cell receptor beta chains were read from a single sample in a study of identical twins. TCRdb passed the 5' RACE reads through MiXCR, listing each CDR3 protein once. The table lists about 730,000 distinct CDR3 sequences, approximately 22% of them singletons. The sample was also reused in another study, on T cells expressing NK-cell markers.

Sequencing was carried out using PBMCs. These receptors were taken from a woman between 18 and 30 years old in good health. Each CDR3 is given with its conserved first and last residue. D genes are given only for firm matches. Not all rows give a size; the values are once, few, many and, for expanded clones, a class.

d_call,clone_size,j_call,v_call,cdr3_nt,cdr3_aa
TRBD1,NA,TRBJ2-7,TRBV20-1,TGCAGTGCTTGGGACAGAGGATACGAGCAGTACTTC,CSAWDRGYEQYF
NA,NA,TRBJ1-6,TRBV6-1,TGTGCCAGCAGTGAAGGGCCCGGGCCCTCACCCCTCCACTTT,CASSEGPGPSPLHF
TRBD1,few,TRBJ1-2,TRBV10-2,TGCGCCAGCAGGCCCGGGACAGTCTATGGCTACACCTTC,CASRPGTVYGYTF
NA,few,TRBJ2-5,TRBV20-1,TGCAGTGCCCCAGATGGAAGACGAGGAGAGACCCAGTACTTC,CSAPDGRRGETQYF
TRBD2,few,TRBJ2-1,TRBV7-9,TGTGCCAGCACTCAAAGGACTAGCGATAATGAGCAGTTCTTC,CASTQRTSDNEQFF
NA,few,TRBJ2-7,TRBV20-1,TGCAGTGCTAGTAGGACAAGGTGGGCCTACGAGCAGTACTTC,CSASRTRWAYEQYF
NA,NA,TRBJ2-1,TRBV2,TGTGCCGCGATGGGAGGTGTTGACAATGAGCAGTTCTTC,CAAMGGVDNEQFF
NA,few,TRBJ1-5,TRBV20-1,TGCAGTGCTAGAGTCACTGCGAACAATCAGCCCCAGCATTTT,CSARVTANNQPQHF
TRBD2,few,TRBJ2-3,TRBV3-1,TGTGCCAGCAGCCAAGTACGAGCGGGAGTCACAGATACGCAGTATTTT,CASSQVRAGVTDTQYF
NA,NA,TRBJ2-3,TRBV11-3,TGTGCCAGCAGCTTAGAGGGGGACCGGCGAACAGATACGCAGTATTTT,CASSLEGDRRTDTQYF
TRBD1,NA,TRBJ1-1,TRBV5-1,TGCGCCAGCAGCTCGACAGGGACATCTTCGGCTTTCTTT,CASSSTGTSSAFF
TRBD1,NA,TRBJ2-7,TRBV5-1,TGCGCCAGCAGCAACCCCGGGACAGATCGTTCGAAGTACTTC,CASSNPGTDRSKYF
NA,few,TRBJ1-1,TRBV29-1,TGCAGCGTTGAGCAGGGGCCATGGTCTGCTTTCTTT,CSVEQGPWSAFF
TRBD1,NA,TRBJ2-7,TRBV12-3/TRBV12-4,TGTGCCAGCAGTTTCGGACAGGGGATCGACGAGCAGTACTTC,CASSFGQGIDEQYF
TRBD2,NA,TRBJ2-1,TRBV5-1,TGCGCCAGCAGCTTGTATAGCGGGGGGAGATACAATGAGCAGTTCTTC,CASSLYSGGRYNEQFF
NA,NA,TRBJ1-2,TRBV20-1,TGCAGTGCCACCGCGTCGGATGCCGGCTACACCTTC,CSATASDAGYTF
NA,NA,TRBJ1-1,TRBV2,TGTGCCAGCAGTGAAGGGGGGAGGGACACTGAAGCTTTCTTT,CASSEGGRDTEAFF
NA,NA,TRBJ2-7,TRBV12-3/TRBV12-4,TGTGCCAGCAGTCTCAGACTAGTCTCCTCCTACGAGCAGTACTTC,CASSLRLVSSYEQYF
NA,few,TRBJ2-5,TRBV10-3,TGTGCCATCAGTCGGACAGCACAAGAGACCCAGTACTTC,CAISRTAQETQYF
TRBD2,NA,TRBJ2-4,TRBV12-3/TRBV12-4,TGTGCCAGCAGTTTATCTAGCGGGAGGGTGACGGGAGCCAAAAACATTCAGTACTTC,CASSLSSGRVTGAKNIQYF
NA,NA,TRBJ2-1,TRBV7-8,TGTGCCAGCAGCTTAGTTGCGGCCACGGTTGACAATGAGCAGTTCTTC,CASSLVAATVDNEQFF
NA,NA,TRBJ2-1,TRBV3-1,TGTGCCAGCAGCCAAAGGGGGTACGGAAGAAAGTACAATGAGCAGTTCTTC,CASSQRGYGRKYNEQFF
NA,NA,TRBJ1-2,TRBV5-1,TGCGCCAGCAGCGGCCCCGCTGCTAACTATGGCTACACCTTC,CASSGPAANYGYTF
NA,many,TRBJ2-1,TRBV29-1,TGCAGCGTTGCCTGGCTCCTCAACCGCGAGCAGTTCTTC,CSVAWLLNREQFF
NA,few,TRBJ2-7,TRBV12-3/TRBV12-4,TGTGCCAGCAGTTTTAGCCTAGCTTCCGAGCAGTACTTC,CASSFSLASEQYF
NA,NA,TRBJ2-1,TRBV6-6,TGTCCCATCAGCGGACAACTCTACAATGAGCAGTTCTTC,CPISGQLYNEQFF
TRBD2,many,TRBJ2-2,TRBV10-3,TGTGCCATCAGTCCCGGGCGGGAGACCGGGGAGCTGTTTTTT,CAISPGRETGELFF
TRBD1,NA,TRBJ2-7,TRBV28,TGTGCCAGCAGTTTAATCGGGACAGGAGGCTACGAGCAGTACTTC,CASSLIGTGGYEQYF